The clone carrying this T cell receptor beta chain was counted between two and nine times. Its antigen remains unidentified. As the method for making TCR beta libraries, quantitative 5'-RACE with molecular barcodes was used. TCRdb reprocessed the 5' RACE reads with MiXCR, giving one entry per CDR3 protein. The sample has 100,000 to 150,000 distinct CDR3 sequences, around 15% seen once. This entry is derived from a study of CD8 T cells in ankylosing spondylitis. Study findings and constraints: In ankylosing spondylitis patients, matched synovial fluid reportedly showed significant enrichment of disease-linked clones. Previous work reported some of these motif variants in the synovial fluid and blood of reactive arthritis.

Germline V gene data show CDR1 as SQVTM and CDR2 as ANQGSEA. V shed 4 bases, J shed 3 bases, and the junction held 2 bases outside the gene matches. The CDR3 length is 13 residues. V gene TRBV29-1 combines with J gene TRBJ2-3, with 9 bases fitting TRBD1. The TCR was taken from a female donor with ankylosing spondylitis or in good health (not recorded which). Sequenced material: blood, either unsorted or a sorted T cell fraction (not recorded which). CDR3: CSVGDRGTDTQYF. For the CDR3, the DNA is TGCAGCGTTGGTGACAGGGGGACAGATACGCAGTATTTT.